This T cell receptor beta chain derives from a study of shared clonotypes between healthy human individuals. V lost 4 bases and J lost 4; bases outside the gene matches: 9. The CDR3 extends over 16 amino acids. Looked up from germline, CDR1 is SGHKS and CDR2 is YYEKEE (reference sequence). TCRdb's copy holds only in-frame clones and misses some; the assay was immunoSEQ multiplex PCR. The sample lists 2.5 million or so clones, around 94% seen once, with under 0.15% in the top ten. V gene TRBV5-5 combines with J gene TRBJ2-5, with 11 nucleotides matching TRBD2. The TCR was taken from a man between 18 and 29 years old in good health. The sequencing input was naive CD4+ T cells sorted from blood. The subset was: CD45RA+ positively selected. The CDR3 region is CASSRQLAGAAETQYF. The CDR3 DNA sequence: TGTGCCAGCAGCCGCCAACTAGCGGGAGCTGCAGAGACCCAGTACTTC. The variable domain in full, completed from reference TRBV5-5 and TRBJ2-5, reads DAGVTQSPTHLIKTRGQQVTLRCSPISGHKSVSWYQQVLGQGPQFIFQYYEKEERGRGNFPDRFSARQFPNYSSELNVNALLLGDSALYLCASSRQLAGAAETQYFGPGTRLLVL.